The subject of this entry is one T cell receptor (beta chain). The antigen remains unidentified. The study ran its PCR with 60 Vbeta and 13 Jbeta primers. Libraries were prepared by immunoSEQ multiplex PCR; TCRdb keeps only in-frame clonotypes and omits some of them. The table counts approximately 140,000 clones; about 1.6% lies in the top ten. Germline V lookup: CDR1 LNHDA, CDR2 SQIVND (reference sequence). This CDR3 region has 14 residues. V was shortened by 2 bases and J by 5 bases, with 12 bases between the two germline ends. These data come from a study of cytomegalovirus exposure and HLA in healthy donors. Findings and caveats of the study: CMV antigen specificity of a few CMV-associated chains was confirmed in vitro. It was shown in a later analysis that HLA-associated TCR beta chains were more clonally expanded than other, equally common chains.

This receptor was obtained from a woman aged 45 to 65 in good health and CMV-seronegative. The sequencing sample was made of PBMCs. The chain is built from TRBV19 and TRBJ1-1; D remains ambiguous. CDR3 sequence: CASSITPGGTEAFF. DNA of the CDR3: TGTGCCAGTAGTATAACCCCCGGAGGGACTGAAGCTTTCTTT.